This T cell receptor beta chain was sequenced in a study of CXCR3-negative and CXCR3-positive naive CD8 T cells (dated by TCRdb to about 2019). In terms of the full investigation: About 150 million TRB reads were obtained in total, roughly 1.5 +/- 0.3 million reads per library. For the TRBV-TRBJ cluster analysis, the naive subsets came from 5 donors, while the memory cells came from 3 donors. Diversity and physicochemical repertoire analyses were performed on about 12 donors pooled from two independent experiments. Points the paper makes about the study in general: TRBV-TRBJ usage was similar between naive CXCR3-negative and CXCR3-positive cells from the same donor, while memory cells showed distinct patterns. Surface CD5, linked to self-reactivity in mice, was comparable between naive subsets; TCR interaction strength was therefore also inferred from TRB CDR3 physicochemical properties. Repertoire diversity was comparably high in both naive subsets but much lower in memory CD8+ T cells. CXCR3 expression partially decreased after cryopreservation, so most assays used freshly isolated PBMCs.

Turning to this clonotype: Its cognate antigen has yet to be identified.

The sequencer was a NextSeq 550. The Human TCR Profiling Kit (MiLaboratory) was used to prepare UMI-labeled 5' RACE TRB cDNA libraries. cDNA synthesis used the entire amount of extracted RNA, and PCR amplification then used the entire amount of cDNA produced. Libraries were prepared in parallel using an identical number of PCR cycles. Under the source paper's analysis protocol: With a requirement of at least two reads per UMI, MIGEC and MiXCR extracted about 56,000 +/- 9,600 unique UMI-labeled TRB cDNA molecules per library. On average, each library contained roughly 40,000 +/- 10,000 functional in-frame TRB CDR3 nucleotide clonotypes without stop codons. After each sample was downsampled to 5000 UMI-labeled TRB molecules, VDJtools was used to calculate diversity metrics such as normalized Shannon-Wiener and Chao1. For the central five CDR3 residues, VDJtools calculated physicochemical properties weighted by clonotype size, namely interaction energy, strength, volume and Kidera factor 4. The reads were reprocessed in TCRdb, with one entry per CDR3 protein sequence and no accompanying DNA. These V and J calls are TCRdb output, not the study's own analysis. This sample's listing comprises about 40,000 distinct CDR3 sequences. The ten largest clones add up to about 10% of the sample.

For each CD8+ T cell subset, flow sorting was done in triplicate, and about 300,000 cells per subset went directly into RLT lysis buffer. Using standard density gradient centrifugation, peripheral blood mononuclear cells were isolated from buffy coats. An RNeasy Mini Kit was used to extract total RNA from the sorted cells. CDR1 and CDR2 were assigned from the germline V gene as MDHEN and SYDVKM. The CDR3 starts with the cysteine, ends with the phenylalanine, and has 14 residues. This entry has no DNA. The chain employs TRBV28 and TRBJ2-7; lacking DNA, the TRBD2 call made by TCRdb goes unchecked. Sequencing was done on a sample of memory CD8+ T cells from blood. Read against the paper, the sample's cell subset or site label means: conventional CD8+ memory T cells (TMEM), sorted as controls. The TCR originated in a human donor in good health. Some clones in this sample may be carry-over from other donors' samples. CDR3 region: CASITSTGTYEQYF.